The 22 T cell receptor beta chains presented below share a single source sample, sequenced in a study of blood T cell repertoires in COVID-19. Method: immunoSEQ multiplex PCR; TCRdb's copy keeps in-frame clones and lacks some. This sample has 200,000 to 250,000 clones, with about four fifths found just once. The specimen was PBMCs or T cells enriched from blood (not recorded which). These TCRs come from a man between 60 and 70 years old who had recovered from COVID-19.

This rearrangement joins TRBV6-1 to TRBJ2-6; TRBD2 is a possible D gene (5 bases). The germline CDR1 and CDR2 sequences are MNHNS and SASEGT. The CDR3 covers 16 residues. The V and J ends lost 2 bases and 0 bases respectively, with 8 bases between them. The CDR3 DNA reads TGTGCCAGCAGTGAACGGGGAGCCTCTGGGGCCAACGTCCTGACTTTC. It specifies CASSERGASGANVLTF.

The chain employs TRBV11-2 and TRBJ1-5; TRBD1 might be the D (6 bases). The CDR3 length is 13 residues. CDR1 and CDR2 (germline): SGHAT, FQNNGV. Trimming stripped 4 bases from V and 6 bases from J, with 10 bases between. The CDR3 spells CASSSQQGQPQHF. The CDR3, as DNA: TGTGCCAGCAGCTCTCAACAGGGTCAGCCCCAGCATTTT.

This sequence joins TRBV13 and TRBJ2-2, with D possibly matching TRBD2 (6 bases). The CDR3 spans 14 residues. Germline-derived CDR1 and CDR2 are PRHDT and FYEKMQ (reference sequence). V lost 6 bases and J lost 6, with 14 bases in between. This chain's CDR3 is CASSLIGGAGELFF. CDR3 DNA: TGTGCCAGCAGTCTGATCGGGGGAGCCGGGGAGCTGTTTTTT.

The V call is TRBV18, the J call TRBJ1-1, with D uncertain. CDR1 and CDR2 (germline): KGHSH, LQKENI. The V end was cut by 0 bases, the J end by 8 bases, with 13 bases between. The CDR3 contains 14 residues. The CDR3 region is CASSPPAEIPEAFF. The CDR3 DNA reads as TGTGCCAGCTCACCACCGGCAGAAATACCGGAAGCTTTCTTT. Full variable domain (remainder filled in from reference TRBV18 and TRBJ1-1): NAGVMQNPRHLVRRRGQEARLRCSPMKGHSHVYWYRQLPEEGLKFMVYLQKENIIDESGMPKERFSAEFPKEGPSILRIQQVVRGDSAAYFCASSPPAEIPEAFFGQGTRLTVV.

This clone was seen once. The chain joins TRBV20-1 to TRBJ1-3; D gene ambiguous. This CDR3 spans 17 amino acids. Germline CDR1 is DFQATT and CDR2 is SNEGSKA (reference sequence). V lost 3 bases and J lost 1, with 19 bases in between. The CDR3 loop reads CSASISSEARSGNTIYF. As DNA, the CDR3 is TGCAGTGCTAGTATCTCTAGTGAGGCACGATCTGGAAACACCATATATTTT.

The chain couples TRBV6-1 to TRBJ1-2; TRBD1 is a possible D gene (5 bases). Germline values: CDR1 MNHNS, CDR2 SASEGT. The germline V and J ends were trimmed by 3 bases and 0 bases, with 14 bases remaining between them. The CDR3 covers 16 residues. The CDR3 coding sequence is TGTGCCAGCAGTGACCAGGGAATCCTAGCTAACTATGGCTACACCTTC. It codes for CASSDQGILANYGYTF.

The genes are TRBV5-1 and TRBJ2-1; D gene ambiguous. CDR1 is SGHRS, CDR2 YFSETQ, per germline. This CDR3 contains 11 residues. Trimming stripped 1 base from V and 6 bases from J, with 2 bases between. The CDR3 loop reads CASSLLNEQFF. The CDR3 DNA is TGCGCCAGCAGCTTGCTCAATGAGCAGTTCTTC.

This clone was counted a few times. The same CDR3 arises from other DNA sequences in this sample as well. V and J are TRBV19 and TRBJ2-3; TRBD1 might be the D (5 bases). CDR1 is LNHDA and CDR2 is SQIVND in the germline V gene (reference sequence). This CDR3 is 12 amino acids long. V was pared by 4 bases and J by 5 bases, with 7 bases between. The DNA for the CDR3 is TGTGCCAGTAGTAGGGGCCTAGATACGCAGTATTTT. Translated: CASSRGLDTQYF.

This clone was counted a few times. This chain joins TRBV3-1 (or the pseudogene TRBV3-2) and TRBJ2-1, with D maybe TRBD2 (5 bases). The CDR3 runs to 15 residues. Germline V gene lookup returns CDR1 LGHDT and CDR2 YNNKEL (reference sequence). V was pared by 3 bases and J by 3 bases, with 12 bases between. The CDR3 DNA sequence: TGTGCCAGCAGCCACTTCATTCGGGACTACAATGAGCAGTTCTTC. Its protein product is CASSHFIRDYNEQFF.

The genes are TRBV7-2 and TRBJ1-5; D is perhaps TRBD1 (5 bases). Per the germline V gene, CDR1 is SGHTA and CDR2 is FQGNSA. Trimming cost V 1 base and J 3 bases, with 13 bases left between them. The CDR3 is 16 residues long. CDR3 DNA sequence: TGTGCCAGCAGCTTAGTCGGGGGGGGAGACAATCAGCCCCAGCATTTT. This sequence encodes CASSLVGGGDNQPQHF.

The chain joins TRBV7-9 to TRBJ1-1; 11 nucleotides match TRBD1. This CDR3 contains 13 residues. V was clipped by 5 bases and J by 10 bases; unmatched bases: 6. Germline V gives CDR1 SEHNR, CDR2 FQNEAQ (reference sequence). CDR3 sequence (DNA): TGTGCCAGCAGCCGGACAGGGGGCTCTGGAGCTTTCTTT. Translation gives CASSRTGGSGAFF. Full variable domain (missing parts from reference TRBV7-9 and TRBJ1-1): DTGVSQNPRHKITKRGQNVTFRCDPISEHNRLYWYRQTLGQGPEFLTYFQNEAQLEKSRLLSDRFSAERPKGSFSTLEIQRTEQGDSAMYLCASSRTGGSGAFFGQGTRLTVV.

The CDR3, as DNA: TGTGCCAGCAGCTTAGGACAGACAAACTATGGCTACACCTTC. Amino acid sequence: CASSLGQTNYGYTF. The chain couples TRBV7-2 to TRBJ1-2; the D gene is possibly TRBD1 (5 bases). The CDR3 has 14 amino acids. Trimming shortened V by 1 base and J by 2 bases, and 8 bases separated the two germline ends. Germline V gives CDR1 SGHTA, CDR2 FQGNSA.

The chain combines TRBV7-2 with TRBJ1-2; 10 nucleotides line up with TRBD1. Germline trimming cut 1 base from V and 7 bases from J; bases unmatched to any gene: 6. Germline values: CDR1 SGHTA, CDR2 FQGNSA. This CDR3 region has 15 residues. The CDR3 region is CASSLEGTGESGYTF. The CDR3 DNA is TGTGCCAGCAGCTTAGAGGGGACAGGGGAATCTGGCTACACCTTC.

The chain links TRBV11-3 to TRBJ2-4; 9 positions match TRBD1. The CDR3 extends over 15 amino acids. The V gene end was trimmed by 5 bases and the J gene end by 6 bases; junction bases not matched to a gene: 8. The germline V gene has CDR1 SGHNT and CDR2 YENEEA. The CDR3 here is CASSPFDRGGNIQYF. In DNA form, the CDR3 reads TGTGCCAGCAGCCCATTCGACAGGGGGGGAAACATTCAGTACTTC.

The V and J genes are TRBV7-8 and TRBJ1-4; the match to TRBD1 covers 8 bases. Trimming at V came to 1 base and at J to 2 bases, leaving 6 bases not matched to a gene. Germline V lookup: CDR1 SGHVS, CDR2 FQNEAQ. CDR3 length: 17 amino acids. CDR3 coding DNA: TGTGCCAGCAGCTTAGTGCCCCAGGGGGCGACTAATGAAAAACTGTTTTTT. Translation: CASSLVPQGATNEKLFF.

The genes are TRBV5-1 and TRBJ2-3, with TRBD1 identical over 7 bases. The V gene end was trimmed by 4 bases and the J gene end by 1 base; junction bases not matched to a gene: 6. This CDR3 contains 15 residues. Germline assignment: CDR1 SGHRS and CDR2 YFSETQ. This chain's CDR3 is CASSPLTGGTDTQYF. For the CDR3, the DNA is TGCGCCAGCAGCCCGCTCACAGGGGGCACAGATACGCAGTATTTT.

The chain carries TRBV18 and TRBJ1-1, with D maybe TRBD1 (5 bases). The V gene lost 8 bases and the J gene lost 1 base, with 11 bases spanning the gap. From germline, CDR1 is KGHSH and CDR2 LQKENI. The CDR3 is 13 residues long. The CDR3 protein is CASRDSWNTEAFF. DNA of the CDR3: TGTGCCAGCCGGGACTCCTGGAACACTGAAGCTTTCTTT.

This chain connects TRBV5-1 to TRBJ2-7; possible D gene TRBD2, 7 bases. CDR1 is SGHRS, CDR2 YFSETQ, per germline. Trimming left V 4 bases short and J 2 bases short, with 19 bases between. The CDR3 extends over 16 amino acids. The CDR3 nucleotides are TGCGCCAGCAGCCCCGGGGGGAGCAGGGGTGCCTACGAGCAGTACTTC. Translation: CASSPGGSRGAYEQYF.

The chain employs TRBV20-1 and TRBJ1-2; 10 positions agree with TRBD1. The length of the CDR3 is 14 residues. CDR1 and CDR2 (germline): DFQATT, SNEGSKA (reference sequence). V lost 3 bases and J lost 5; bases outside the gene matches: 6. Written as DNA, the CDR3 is TGCAGTGCTAGTATGACAGGGGGCAGATATGGCTACACCTTC. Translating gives CSASMTGGRYGYTF.

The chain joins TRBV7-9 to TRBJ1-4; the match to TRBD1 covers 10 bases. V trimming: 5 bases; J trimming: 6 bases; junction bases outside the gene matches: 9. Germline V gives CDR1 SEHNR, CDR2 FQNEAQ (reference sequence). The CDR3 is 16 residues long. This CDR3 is CASSDYTGTGDEKLFF. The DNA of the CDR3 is TGTGCCAGCAGCGACTACACCGGGACAGGGGATGAAAAACTGTTTTTT.

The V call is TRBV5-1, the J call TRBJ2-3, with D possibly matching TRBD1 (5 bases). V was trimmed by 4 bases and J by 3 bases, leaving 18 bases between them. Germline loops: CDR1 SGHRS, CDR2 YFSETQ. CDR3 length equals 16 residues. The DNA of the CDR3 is TGCGCCAGCAGCCAGGATGGAGACAGACGGACAGATACGCAGTATTTT. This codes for CASSQDGDRRTDTQYF.

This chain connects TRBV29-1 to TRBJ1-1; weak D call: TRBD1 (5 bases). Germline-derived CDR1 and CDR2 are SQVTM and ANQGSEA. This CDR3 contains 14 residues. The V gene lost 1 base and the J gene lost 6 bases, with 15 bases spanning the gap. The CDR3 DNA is TGCAGCGTTGAAGTGGGGGGAGGGGTCTCTGAAGCTTTCTTT. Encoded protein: CSVEVGGGVSEAFF.